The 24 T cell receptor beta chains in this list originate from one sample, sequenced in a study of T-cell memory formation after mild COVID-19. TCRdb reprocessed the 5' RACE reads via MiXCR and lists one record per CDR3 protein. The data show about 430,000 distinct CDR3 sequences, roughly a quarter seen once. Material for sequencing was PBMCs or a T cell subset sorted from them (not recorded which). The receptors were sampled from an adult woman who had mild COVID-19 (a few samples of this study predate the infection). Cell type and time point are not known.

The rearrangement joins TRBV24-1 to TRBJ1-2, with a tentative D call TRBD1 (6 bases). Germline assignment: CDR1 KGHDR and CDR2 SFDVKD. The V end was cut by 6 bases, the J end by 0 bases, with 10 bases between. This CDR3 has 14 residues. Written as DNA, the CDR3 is TGTGCCACCAGTCGACAGGACACTAACTATGGCTACACCTTC. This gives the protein CATSRQDTNYGYTF.

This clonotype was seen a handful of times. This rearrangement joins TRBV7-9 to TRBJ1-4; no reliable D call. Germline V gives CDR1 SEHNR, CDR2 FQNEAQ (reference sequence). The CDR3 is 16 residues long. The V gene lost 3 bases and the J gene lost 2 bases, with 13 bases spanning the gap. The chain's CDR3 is CASSFFPAATNEKLFF. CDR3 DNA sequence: TGTGCCAGCAGCTTTTTCCCAGCGGCCACTAATGAAAAACTGTTTTTT.

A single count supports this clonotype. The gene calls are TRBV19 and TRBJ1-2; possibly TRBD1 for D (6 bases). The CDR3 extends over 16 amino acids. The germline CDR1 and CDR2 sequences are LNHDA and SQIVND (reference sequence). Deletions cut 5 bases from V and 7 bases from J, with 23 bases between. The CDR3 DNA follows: TGTGCCAGTAGTCCACCGCGGACAGTGCTATGGTCTGGCTACACCTTC. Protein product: CASSPPRTVLWSGYTF.

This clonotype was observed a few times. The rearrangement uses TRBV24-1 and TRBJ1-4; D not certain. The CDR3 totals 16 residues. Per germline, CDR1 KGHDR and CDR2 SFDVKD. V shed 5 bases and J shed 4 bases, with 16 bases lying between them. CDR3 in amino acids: CATSVLEGADNEKLFF. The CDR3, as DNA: TGTGCCACCAGTGTCCTTGAGGGAGCCGATAATGAAAAACTGTTTTTT.

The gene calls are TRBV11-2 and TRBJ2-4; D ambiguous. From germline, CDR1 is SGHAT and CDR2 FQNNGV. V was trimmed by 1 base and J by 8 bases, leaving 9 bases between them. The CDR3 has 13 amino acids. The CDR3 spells CASSLGAAHIQYF. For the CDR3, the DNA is TGTGCCAGCAGCTTAGGAGCCGCGCACATTCAGTACTTC. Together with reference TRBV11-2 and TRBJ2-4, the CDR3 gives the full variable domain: EAGVAQSPRYKIIEKRQSVAFWCNPISGHATLYWYQQILGQGPKLLIQFQNNGVVDDSQLPKDRFSAERLKGVDSTLKIQPAKLEDSAVYLCASSLGAAHIQYFGAGTRLSVL.

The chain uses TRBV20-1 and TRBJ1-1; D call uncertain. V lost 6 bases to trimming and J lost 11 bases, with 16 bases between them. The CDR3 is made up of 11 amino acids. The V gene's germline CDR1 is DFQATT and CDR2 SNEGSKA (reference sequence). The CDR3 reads CSARIEGSAFF. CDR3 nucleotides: TGCAGTGCCAGGATTGAGGGTTCGGCTTTCTTT.

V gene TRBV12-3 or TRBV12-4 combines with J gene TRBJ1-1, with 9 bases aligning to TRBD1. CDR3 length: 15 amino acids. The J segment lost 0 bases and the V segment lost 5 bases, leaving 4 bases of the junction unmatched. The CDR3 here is CASSPGQGLNTEAFF. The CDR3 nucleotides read TGTGCCAGCAGTCCGGGACAGGGTTTGAACACTGAAGCTTTCTTT.

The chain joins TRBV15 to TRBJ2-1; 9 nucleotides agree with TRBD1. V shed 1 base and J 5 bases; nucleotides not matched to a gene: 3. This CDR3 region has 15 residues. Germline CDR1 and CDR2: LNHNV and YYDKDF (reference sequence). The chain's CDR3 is CATSRAGTGNNEQFF. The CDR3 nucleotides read TGTGCCACCAGCAGAGCCGGGACAGGGAACAATGAGCAGTTCTTC.

The chain's CDR3 is CASSLAGADTWNTEAFF. In DNA form, the CDR3 reads TGTGCCAGCAGCTTAGCGGGGGCGGACACCTGGAACACTGAAGCTTTCTTT. The chain has TRBV7-9 and TRBJ1-1, with D perhaps TRBD1 (6 bases). The V gene lost 0 bases and the J gene lost 1 base, with 15 bases spanning the gap. This CDR3 is built from 17 residues. Germline V gene sequence: CDR1 SEHNR, CDR2 FQNEAQ (reference sequence). Full variable domain (remainder filled in from reference TRBV7-9 and TRBJ1-1): DTGVSQNPRHKITKRGQNVTFRCDPISEHNRLYWYRQTLGQGPEFLTYFQNEAQLEKSRLLSDRFSAERPKGSFSTLEIQRTEQGDSAMYLCASSLAGADTWNTEAFFGQGTRLTVV.

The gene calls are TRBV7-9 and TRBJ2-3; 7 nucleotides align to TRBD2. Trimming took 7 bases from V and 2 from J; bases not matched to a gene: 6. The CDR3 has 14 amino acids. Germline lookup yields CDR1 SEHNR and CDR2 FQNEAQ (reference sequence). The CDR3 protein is CASIRGGHTDTQYF. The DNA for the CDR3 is TGTGCCAGCATAAGGGGAGGGCACACAGATACGCAGTATTTT.

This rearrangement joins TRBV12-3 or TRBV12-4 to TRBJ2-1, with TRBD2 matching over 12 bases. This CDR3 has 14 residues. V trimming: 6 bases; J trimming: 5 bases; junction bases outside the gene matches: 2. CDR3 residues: CASRTSGGHNEQFF. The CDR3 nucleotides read TGTGCCAGCAGAACTAGCGGGGGGCACAATGAGCAGTTCTTC.

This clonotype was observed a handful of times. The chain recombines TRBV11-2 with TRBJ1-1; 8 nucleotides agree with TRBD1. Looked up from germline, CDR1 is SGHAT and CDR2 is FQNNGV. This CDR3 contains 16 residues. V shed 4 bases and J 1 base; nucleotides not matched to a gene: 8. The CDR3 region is CASSSYRGEGNTEAFF. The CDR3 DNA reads TGTGCCAGCAGCTCGTACAGGGGGGAGGGGAACACTGAAGCTTTCTTT.

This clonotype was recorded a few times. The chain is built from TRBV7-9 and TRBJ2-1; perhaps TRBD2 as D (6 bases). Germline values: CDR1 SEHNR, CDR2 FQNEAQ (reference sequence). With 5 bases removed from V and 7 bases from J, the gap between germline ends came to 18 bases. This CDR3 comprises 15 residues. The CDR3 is CASSVGGAGPNEQFF. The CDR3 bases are TGTGCCAGCAGCGTGGGGGGAGCGGGCCCAAATGAGCAGTTCTTC. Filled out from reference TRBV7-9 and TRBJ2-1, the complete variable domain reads DTGVSQNPRHKITKRGQNVTFRCDPISEHNRLYWYRQTLGQGPEFLTYFQNEAQLEKSRLLSDRFSAERPKGSFSTLEIQRTEQGDSAMYLCASSVGGAGPNEQFFGPGTRLTVL.

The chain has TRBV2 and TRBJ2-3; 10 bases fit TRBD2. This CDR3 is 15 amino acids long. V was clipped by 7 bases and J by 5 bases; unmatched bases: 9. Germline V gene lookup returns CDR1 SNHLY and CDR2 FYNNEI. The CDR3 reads CASNRPGTSVDTQYF. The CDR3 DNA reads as TGTGCCAGCAACCGTCCCGGGACTAGCGTAGATACGCAGTATTTT.

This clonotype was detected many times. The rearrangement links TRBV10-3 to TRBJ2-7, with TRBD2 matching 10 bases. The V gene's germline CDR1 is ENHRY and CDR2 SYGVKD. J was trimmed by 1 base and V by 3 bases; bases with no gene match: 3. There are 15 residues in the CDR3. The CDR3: CAISDPGLASYEQYF. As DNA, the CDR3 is TGTGCCATCAGTGATCCGGGACTAGCGTCCTACGAGCAGTACTTC.

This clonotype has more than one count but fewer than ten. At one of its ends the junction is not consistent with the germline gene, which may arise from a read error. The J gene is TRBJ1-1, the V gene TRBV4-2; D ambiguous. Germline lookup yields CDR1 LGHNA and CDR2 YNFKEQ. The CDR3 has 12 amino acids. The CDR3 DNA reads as TGTGCCAGCAGCCAATGGAACGCTGAAGCTTTCTTT. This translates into CASSQWNAEAFF.

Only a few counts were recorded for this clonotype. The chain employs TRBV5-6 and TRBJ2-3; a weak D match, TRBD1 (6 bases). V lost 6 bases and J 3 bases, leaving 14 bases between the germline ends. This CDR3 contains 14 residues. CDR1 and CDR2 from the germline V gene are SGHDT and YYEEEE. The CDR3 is CASKGQTLTDTQYF. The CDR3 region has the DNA TGTGCCAGCAAAGGACAGACGCTTACAGATACGCAGTATTTT.

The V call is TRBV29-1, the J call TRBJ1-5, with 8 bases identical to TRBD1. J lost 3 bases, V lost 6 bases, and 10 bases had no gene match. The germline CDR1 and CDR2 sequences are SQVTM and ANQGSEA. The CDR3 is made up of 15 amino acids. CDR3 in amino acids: CSVANRTGINQPQHF. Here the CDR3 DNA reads TGCAGCGTAGCTAATCGGACAGGGATCAATCAGCCCCAGCATTTT. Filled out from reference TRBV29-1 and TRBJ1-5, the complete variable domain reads SAVISQKPSRDICQRGTSLTIQCQVDSQVTMMFWYRQQPGQSLTLIATANQGSEATYESGFVIDKFPISRPNLTFSTLTVSNMSPEDSSIYLCSVANRTGINQPQHFGDGTRLSIL.

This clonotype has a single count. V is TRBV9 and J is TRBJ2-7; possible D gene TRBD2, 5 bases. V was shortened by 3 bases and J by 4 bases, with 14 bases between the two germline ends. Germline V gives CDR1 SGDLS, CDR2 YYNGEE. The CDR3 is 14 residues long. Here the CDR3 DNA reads TGTGCCAGCAGCGCCGGAGGCCGCCGGTACGAGCAGTACTTC. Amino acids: CASSAGGRRYEQYF.

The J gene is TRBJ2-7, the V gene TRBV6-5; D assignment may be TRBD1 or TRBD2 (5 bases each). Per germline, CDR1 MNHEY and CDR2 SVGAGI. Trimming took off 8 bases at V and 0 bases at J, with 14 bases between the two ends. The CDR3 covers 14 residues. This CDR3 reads CASRRAGTSYEQYF. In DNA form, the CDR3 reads TGTGCCAGCCGTCGGGCAGGGACCTCCTACGAGCAGTACTTC.

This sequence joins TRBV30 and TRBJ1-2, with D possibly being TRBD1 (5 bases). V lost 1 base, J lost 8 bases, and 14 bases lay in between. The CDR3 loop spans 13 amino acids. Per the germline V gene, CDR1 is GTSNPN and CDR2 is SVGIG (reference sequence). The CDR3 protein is CAWSGYRQGGYTF. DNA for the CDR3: TGTGCCTGGAGTGGATACAGGCAGGGAGGCTACACCTTC.

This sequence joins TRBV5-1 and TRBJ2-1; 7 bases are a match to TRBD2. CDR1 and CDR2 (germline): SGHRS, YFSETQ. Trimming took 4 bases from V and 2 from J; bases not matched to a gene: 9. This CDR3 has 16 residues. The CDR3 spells CASSQTRGGAYNEQFF. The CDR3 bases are TGCGCCAGCAGCCAGACTAGGGGAGGGGCCTACAATGAGCAGTTCTTC.

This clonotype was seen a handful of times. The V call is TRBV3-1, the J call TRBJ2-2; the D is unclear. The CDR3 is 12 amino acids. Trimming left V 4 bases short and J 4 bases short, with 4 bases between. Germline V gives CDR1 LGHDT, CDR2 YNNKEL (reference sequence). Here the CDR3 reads CASSRATGELFF. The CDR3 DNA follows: TGTGCCAGCAGCCGTGCCACCGGGGAGCTGTTTTTT.

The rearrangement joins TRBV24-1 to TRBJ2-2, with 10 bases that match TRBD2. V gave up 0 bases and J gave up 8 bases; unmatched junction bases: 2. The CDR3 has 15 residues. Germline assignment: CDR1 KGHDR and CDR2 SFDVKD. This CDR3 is CATSDLTSGIGELFF. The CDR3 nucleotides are TGTGCCACCAGTGATTTGACTAGCGGGATTGGGGAGCTGTTTTTT.